The present entry profiles one T cell receptor (beta chain) with its context. As yet, its antigen is unknown. A much larger clonotype is one base distant, so this may be a read error. These data belong to a study of blood T cells in healthy people across ages. This CDR3 contains 14 residues. In germline, CDR1 is SGHTA, CDR2 FQGNSA. With V trimmed by 5 bases and J by 6 bases, 8 bases remained unmatched. Notes on the study in general: Age showed a roughly linear inverse relationship with TCR beta diversity per million T cells.

The use of a sample-barcoded 5' primer and a J-beta primer mix characterized a second PCR of roughly 6 to 11 cycles. Each TCR beta cDNA got a 12-nucleotide random molecular identifier. TCRdb passed the 5' RACE reads through MiXCR, listing each CDR3 protein once. The table lists roughly 730,000 distinct CDR3 sequences, 45% to 70% of them singletons. Drawing of peripheral blood yielded roughly 9.8 milliliters from each donor. In each sample, at least 7 million PBMCs were isolated. This TCR was sampled from a man aged 35-49 years in good health. Sequenced: blood. The chain joins TRBV7-2 to TRBJ2-7, with 9 bases matching TRBD1. The CDR3 reads CASSVPGTGREQYF. Here the CDR3 DNA reads TGTGCCAGCAGCGTCCCCGGGACAGGGCGCGAGCAGTACTTC.